The 8 T cell receptor beta chains presented below share a single source sample, sequenced in a study of blood T cell repertoires in COVID-19. Method: immunoSEQ multiplex PCR; TCRdb's copy keeps in-frame clones and lacks some. Of under 80,000 clones in the sample, around four fifths were seen once. Sequencing input: peripheral blood. These receptors all come from a man aged 55 to 70 with COVID-19, enrolled during active disease.

The chain uses TRBV5-1 and TRBJ2-2; 7 bases are shared with TRBD2. Losses at the gene ends were 0 bases for V and 2 bases for J; bases not matched to a gene: 4. The germline V gene encodes CDR1 SGHRS and CDR2 YFSETQ. CDR3 size: 16 residues. The CDR3 coding sequence is TGCGCCAGCAGCTTGGTTGCTAGCGGTAACACCGGGGAGCTGTTTTTT. Translating it yields CASSLVASGNTGELFF.

This clone was seen more than once but under ten times. The CDR3 is CASSLKRTEAFF. The CDR3 bases are TGTGCCAGCAGCTTGAAGCGCACTGAAGCTTTCTTT. This rearrangement joins TRBV5-6 to TRBJ1-1; D is unresolved. The ends were cut back, 1 base at V and 4 bases at J, with 5 bases in the middle. CDR3 length: 12 residues. CDR1 and CDR2 from the germline V gene are SGHDT and YYEEEE.

The V gene is TRBV20-1, the J gene TRBJ2-1; D unclear. The germline V and J ends were trimmed by 3 bases and 10 bases, with 10 bases remaining between them. Germline V gene data show CDR1 as DFQATT and CDR2 as SNEGSKA (reference sequence). The CDR3 length is 11 residues. The CDR3 here is CSASIEAEQFF. The CDR3 DNA sequence: TGCAGTGCTAGCATCGAGGCAGAGCAGTTCTTC.

The genes are TRBV10-1 and TRBJ2-7; no firm D call. Germline lookup yields CDR1 WNHNN and CDR2 SYGVQD (reference sequence). Deletions cut 3 bases from V and 4 bases from J, with 7 bases between. The CDR3 has 12 residues. This CDR3 reads CASSDLSYEQYF. Written as DNA, the CDR3 is TGCGCCAGCAGTGATCTAAGTTACGAGCAGTACTTC.

V gene TRBV18 combines with J gene TRBJ1-3, with a possible D match to TRBD1 (5 bases). V dropped 3 bases and J dropped 8 bases, with 8 bases sitting between them. CDR3 length equals 12 residues. Germline V gene sequence: CDR1 KGHSH, CDR2 LQKENI. In DNA form, the CDR3 reads TGTGCCAGCTCACCCCAACAGGACACCATATATTTT. Protein: CASSPQQDTIYF.

V usage is TRBV3-1 (or the pseudogene TRBV3-2) and J usage is TRBJ1-2; 7 positions match TRBD1. This CDR3 is 13 amino acids long. CDR1 LGHDT and CDR2 YNNKEL come from the germline V gene (reference sequence). Unmatched junction bases numbered 3, after V lost 2 bases and J lost 6 bases. The CDR3 region is CASSQRQGNGYTF. In DNA, the CDR3 is TGTGCCAGCAGCCAAAGACAGGGAAATGGCTACACCTTC.

The genes are TRBV30 and TRBJ1-4, with D possibly matching TRBD1 (6 bases). V was pared by 3 bases and J by 4 bases, with 15 bases between. In germline, CDR1 is GTSNPN, CDR2 SVGIG (reference sequence). The CDR3 loop spans 15 amino acids. CDR3 DNA: TGTGCCTGGAGCGCGAGGGACACTCATAATGAAAAACTGTTTTTT. The encoded protein is CAWSARDTHNEKLFF.

The CDR3 bases are TGTGCCAGCAGTTTACAGAAGAATGAAAAACTGTTTTTT. Amino acids: CASSLQKNEKLFF. The rearrangement links TRBV28 to TRBJ1-4, with D unresolved. Per the germline V gene, CDR1 is MDHEN and CDR2 is SYDVKM. The ends were cut back, 2 bases at V and 5 bases at J, with 6 bases in the middle. The length of the CDR3 is 13 residues.